Below, 32 T cell receptor beta chains from the same sample are listed, as sequenced in a study of cytomegalovirus exposure and HLA in healthy donors. The PCR made use of 60 Vbeta and 13 Jbeta primers. Profiled with immunoSEQ multiplex PCR; TCRdb holds only in-frame clones, not every one. The table lists some 180,000 clones, more than 60% of them singletons. Sequencing input: PBMCs. The receptors here all came from a woman in her sixties or seventies in good health and CMV-seropositive.

This chain uses TRBV12-5 with TRBJ1-2; 8 positions agree with TRBD1. The ends lost 5 bases at V and 6 bases at J; junction bases unmatched: 8. This CDR3 has 14 residues. The germline V gene encodes CDR1 LGHNT and CDR2 FRNRAP. CDR3 region: CASGREDRVHGYTF. For the CDR3, the DNA is TGTGCTAGTGGTCGCGAGGACAGGGTCCATGGCTACACCTTC. The whole variable domain, filled in from reference TRBV12-5 and TRBJ1-2, reads DARVTQTPRHKVTEMGQEVTMRCQPILGHNTVFWYRQTMMQGLELLAYFRNRAPLDDSGMPKDRFSAEMPDATLATLKIQPSEPRDSAVYFCASGREDRVHGYTFGSGTRLTVV.

The chain recombines TRBV19 with TRBJ2-3, with 9 bases aligning to TRBD2. V lost 0 bases and J lost 4; bases outside the gene matches: 2. Germline V gene sequence: CDR1 LNHDA, CDR2 SQIVND (reference sequence). The length of the CDR3 is 15 residues. CDR3: CASSIDQRGADTQYF. CDR3 nucleotides: TGTGCCAGTAGTATAGATCAGCGGGGGGCAGATACGCAGTATTTT.

This chain joins TRBV19 and TRBJ1-6; D is unresolved. The CDR3 length is 13 residues. Trimming took off 10 bases at V and 6 bases at J, with 13 bases between the two ends. CDR1 and CDR2 (germline): LNHDA, SQIVND (reference sequence). The CDR3 nucleotides are TGTGCCACCTCCGGGAGTCGTAATTCACCCCTCCACTTT. The encoded protein is CATSGSRNSPLHF.

The J gene is TRBJ1-6, the V gene TRBV28; D is possibly TRBD1 (6 bases). The CDR3 totals 15 residues. Trimming stripped 5 bases from V and 9 bases from J, with 17 bases between. CDR1 MDHEN and CDR2 SYDVKM come from the germline V gene. CDR3 amino acids: CASSVLQGGFSPLHF. In DNA, the CDR3 is TGTGCCAGCAGTGTTCTACAGGGAGGGTTTTCACCCCTCCACTTT. Looking up the rest from reference TRBV28 and TRBJ1-6 gives the full variable domain: DVKVTQSSRYLVKRTGEKVFLECVQDMDHENMFWYRQDPGLGLRLIYFSYDVKMKEKGDIPEGYSVSREKKERFSLILESASTNQTSMYLCASSVLQGGFSPLHFGNGTRLTVT.

This clone was picked up one time. The chain uses TRBV9 and TRBJ2-3; possible D gene TRBD2, 7 bases. The V and J ends lost 0 bases and 0 bases respectively, with 11 bases between them. CDR3 size: 16 residues. Germline-derived CDR1 and CDR2 are SGDLS and YYNGEE. This CDR3 is CASSVGRGASTDTQYF. The CDR3 DNA is TGTGCCAGCAGCGTAGGCCGGGGGGCGAGCACAGATACGCAGTATTTT.

V and J are TRBV19 and TRBJ1-4; D may be TRBD1 (5 bases). The CDR3 spans 14 residues. V lost 5 bases and J 6 bases, leaving 13 bases between the germline ends. The germline V gene encodes CDR1 LNHDA and CDR2 SQIVND (reference sequence). CDR3 in DNA: TGTGCCAGTAGTCGGCAGGGCGTTGATGAAAAACTGTTTTTT. Translated: CASSRQGVDEKLFF.

The chain employs TRBV6-4 and TRBJ1-5; tentative D call: TRBD1 (6 bases). The CDR3 has 13 residues. V was trimmed by 2 bases and J by 7 bases, leaving 9 bases between them. Germline assignment: CDR1 MRHNA and CDR2 SNTAGT. CDR3 residues: CASSDRGGQPQHF. CDR3 sequence (DNA): TGTGCCAGCAGTGACAGGGGGGGCCAGCCCCAGCATTTT.

J is TRBJ2-7 and V is TRBV19; weak D call: TRBD1 (6 bases). The V gene's germline CDR1 is LNHDA and CDR2 SQIVND (reference sequence). The CDR3 runs 13 residues. Deletions cut 4 bases from V and 4 bases from J, with 11 bases between. In nucleotides, the CDR3 is TGTGCCAGTAGTACAGGGGCGGGTTACGAGCAGTACTTC. This gives the protein CASSTGAGYEQYF. The full variable domain, with the rest looked up from reference TRBV19 and TRBJ2-7, is DGGITQSPKYLFRKEGQNVTLSCEQNLNHDAMYWYRQDPGQGLRLIYYSQIVNDFQKGDIAEGYSVSREKKESFPLTVTSAQKNPTAFYLCASSTGAGYEQYFGPGTRLTVT.

V usage is TRBV4-3 and J usage is TRBJ1-1; TRBD1 is a possible D gene (6 bases). Germline values: CDR1 LGHNA, CDR2 YSLEER. Trimming left V 2 bases short and J 4 bases short, with 8 bases between. The CDR3 covers 13 residues. CDR3 nucleotides: TGCGCCAGCAGCCAAATACAGGGCACTGAAGCTTTCTTT. Amino acids: CASSQIQGTEAFF.

This clone was counted a few times. CDR3 sequence (DNA): TGCGCCAGCAGCGGCGCCGGGACTAGGGGAGATACGCAGTATTTT. This translates into CASSGAGTRGDTQYF. V gene TRBV5-1 combines with J gene TRBJ2-3; 8 bases align to TRBD2. The CDR3 is 15 residues long. Germline CDR1 and CDR2: SGHRS and YFSETQ. V was pared by 4 bases and J by 5 bases, with 9 bases of the junction left unmatched.

The chain combines TRBV7-8 with TRBJ1-4; D is unclear. V was cut by 1 base and J by 0 bases, with 9 bases left in between. The CDR3 has 16 amino acids. Per the germline V gene, CDR1 is SGHVS and CDR2 is FQNEAQ. CDR3 sequence reads: CASSLVRVATNEKLFF. The CDR3 DNA follows: TGTGCCAGCAGCTTAGTTCGGGTCGCAACTAATGAAAAACTGTTTTTT.

This sequence joins TRBV5-6 and TRBJ2-7; tentative D call: TRBD1 (6 bases). The CDR3 loop spans 14 amino acids. V dropped 1 base and J dropped 3 bases, with 11 bases sitting between them. Germline lookup yields CDR1 SGHDT and CDR2 YYEEEE. The CDR3 spells CASSLQGFVYEQYF. The CDR3 nucleotides are TGTGCCAGCAGCTTGCAGGGGTTTGTCTACGAGCAGTACTTC.

This clone was seen more than once but under ten times. This chain uses TRBV30 with TRBJ2-1; TRBD1 matches at 8 bases. J lost 7 bases, V lost 7 bases, and 9 bases had no gene match. In germline, CDR1 is GTSNPN, CDR2 SVGIG (reference sequence). This CDR3 has 13 amino acids. This CDR3 reads CALHRQGLNEQFF. For the CDR3, the DNA is TGTGCCTTACACCGACAGGGGTTAAATGAGCAGTTCTTC. Together with reference TRBV30 and TRBJ2-1, the CDR3 gives the full variable domain: SQTIHQWPATLVQPVGSPLSLECTVEGTSNPNLYWYRQAAGRGLQLLFYSVGIGQISSEVPQNLSASRPQDRQFILSSKKLLLSDSGFYLCALHRQGLNEQFFGPGTRLTVL.

The chain carries TRBV19 and TRBJ2-2, with D tentatively TRBD2 (6 bases). Germline CDR1 and CDR2: LNHDA and SQIVND (reference sequence). V was trimmed by 7 bases and J by 5 bases, leaving 11 bases between them. The CDR3 has 13 amino acids. The CDR3 loop is CASTRDWTGELFF. For the CDR3, the DNA is TGTGCCAGTACCAGGGACTGGACCGGGGAGCTGTTTTTT.

The gene calls are TRBV7-3 and TRBJ1-2; D is possibly TRBD1 (5 bases). Per the germline V gene, CDR1 is SGHTA and CDR2 is FQGTGA. This CDR3 is built from 14 residues. The V end was cut by 5 bases, the J end by 2 bases, with 12 bases between. This CDR3 is CASSPSDTNYGYTF. The CDR3 region has the DNA TGTGCCAGCAGCCCGTCGGACACCAACTATGGCTACACCTTC.

The chain couples TRBV18 to TRBJ1-1, with 7 bases fitting TRBD1. The CDR3 runs to 15 residues. CDR1 and CDR2 from the germline V gene are KGHSH and LQKENI. V lost 0 bases to trimming and J lost 4 bases; unmatched junction nucleotides: 5. DNA of the CDR3: TGTGCCAGCTCACCACCGCAGGGGGTGACCACTGAAGCTTTCTTT. Protein sequence: CASSPPQGVTTEAFF.

The chain employs TRBV5-1 and TRBJ2-7; tentatively, D is TRBD2 (6 bases). The germline V gene has CDR1 SGHRS and CDR2 YFSETQ. The germline V and J ends were trimmed by 1 base and 1 base, with 21 bases remaining between them. The CDR3 has 18 residues. CDR3 loop: CASSLSRRAGKVSYEQYF. Written as DNA, the CDR3 is TGCGCCAGCAGCTTGTCACGCCGGGCGGGGAAGGTATCCTACGAGCAGTACTTC.

V is TRBV18 and J is TRBJ1-2, with 10 nucleotides matching TRBD1. Per germline, CDR1 KGHSH and CDR2 LQKENI. V lost 6 bases, J lost 0 bases, and 1 base stayed unmatched. The CDR3 is 14 amino acids. The CDR3 region is CASSGQGANYGYTF. The CDR3 bases are TGTGCCAGCTCTGGACAGGGGGCTAACTATGGCTACACCTTC.

This clone has just one count. J is TRBJ1-1 and V is TRBV14; the D gene is possibly TRBD1 (5 bases). The CDR3 contains 13 residues. Germline V gene lookup returns CDR1 SGHDN and CDR2 FVKESK. V dropped 7 bases and J dropped 9 bases, with 18 bases sitting between them. The CDR3 sequence: CASKVGFGGQAFF. CDR3 nucleotides: TGTGCCAGCAAAGTGGGATTCGGGGGACAAGCTTTCTTT.

The rearrangement links TRBV9 to TRBJ1-4; D unresolved. Germline CDR1 SGDLS, CDR2 YYNGEE. This CDR3 region has 13 residues. V shed 3 bases and J shed 8 bases, with 11 bases lying between them. Here the CDR3 DNA reads TGTGCCAGCAGCGGAGTAGGAGGAGAAAAACTGTTTTTT. Its protein is CASSGVGGEKLFF.

A single count supports this clone. The CDR3 nucleotides read TGTGCCAGCAGCTCACGGGGACAGGATGGAGAAAAACTGTTTTTT. This gives the protein CASSSRGQDGEKLFF. The chain uses TRBV28 and TRBJ1-4; 8 nucleotides match TRBD1. The CDR3 totals 15 residues. J lost 8 bases, V lost 6 bases, and 11 bases had no gene match. CDR1 and CDR2 (germline): MDHEN, SYDVKM.

The J gene is TRBJ2-7, the V gene TRBV7-3; D unresolved. The CDR3 length is 13 residues. Germline lookup yields CDR1 SGHTA and CDR2 FQGTGA. Trimming took 11 bases from V and 2 from J, leaving 16 bases between them. This chain's CDR3 is CALLGPPTYEQYF. CDR3 DNA: TGTGCCCTCCTGGGCCCTCCCACCTACGAGCAGTACTTC.

The genes are TRBV7-8 and TRBJ2-5, with 8 bases matching TRBD2. Gene TRBJ2-7 matches the end of the DNA better, so the J call may be wrong. The CDR3 covers 16 residues. CDR1 SGHVS and CDR2 FQNEAQ come from the germline V gene. Here the CDR3 DNA reads TGTGCCAGCAGCTGGGGGAGCGGGGGCACCTCCTACGAGCAGTACTTC. Protein sequence: CASSWGSGGTSYEQYF.

In this sample, this clone turned up once. CDR3 in DNA: TGTGCCAGCAGCCCCGGGACTAGCGGGGGGCCATCCTACGAGCAGTACTTC. Its translation: CASSPGTSGGPSYEQYF. The rearrangement joins TRBV9 to TRBJ2-5; TRBD2 agrees at 15 bases. The DNA end is more similar to TRBJ2-7, so the J call may be wrong. Germline-derived CDR1 and CDR2 are SGDLS and YYNGEE. The CDR3 is 17 residues long.

To note about this clone: The junction and the germline gene differ at one end; a read error may be behind it. The chain has TRBV28 and TRBJ2-6, with a possible D match to TRBD1 (5 bases). From germline, CDR1 is MDHEN and CDR2 SYDVKM. This CDR3 comprises 15 residues. The CDR3 DNA reads as TGTGCCAGCAGTGGTGGAGCCTCTGGGGCCAACGGCCTGACTTTC. Residues: CASSGGASGANGLTF.

This CDR3 is CASSLGTGNSPLHF. CDR3 bases: TGTGCCAGCAGTTTGGGGACAGGGAATTCACCCCTCCACTTT. The V and J genes are TRBV28 and TRBJ1-6, with 9 bases matching TRBD1. Germline lookup yields CDR1 MDHEN and CDR2 SYDVKM. After removal of 3 bases from V and 7 bases from J, the junction contained 1 base not matched to a gene. The CDR3 has 14 residues.

The rearrangement uses TRBV30 and TRBJ1-1, with TRBD1 as a possible D gene (6 bases). V was pared by 3 bases and J by 5 bases, with 10 bases between. Per germline, CDR1 GTSNPN and CDR2 SVGIG (reference sequence). There are 12 residues in the CDR3. The CDR3 bases are TGTGCCTGGAGGGGGGCCAGGACTGAAGCTTTCTTT. It specifies CAWRGARTEAFF.

The chain employs TRBV5-1 and TRBJ1-1, with 7 bases aligning to TRBD1. The CDR3 runs 13 residues. Trimming removed 2 bases from V and 3 bases from J; junction bases left unmatched: 1. From germline, CDR1 is SGHRS and CDR2 YFSETQ. CDR3: CASSFDRDTEAFF. DNA of the CDR3: TGCGCCAGCAGCTTTGACAGGGACACTGAAGCTTTCTTT. Drawing the rest from reference TRBV5-1 and TRBJ1-1, the complete variable domain is KAGVTQTPRYLIKTRGQQVTLSCSPISGHRSVSWYQQTPGQGLQFLFEYFSETQRNKGNFPGRFSGRQFSNSRSEMNVSTLELGDSALYLCASSFDRDTEAFFGQGTRLTVV.

The CDR3 reads CASSQEGRSGSPSSTQYF. The DNA for the CDR3 is TGTGCCAGCAGCCAAGAGGGAAGGAGCGGGAGTCCGTCGAGTACGCAGTATTTT. The V and J genes are TRBV4-2 and TRBJ2-3; TRBD2 matches at 8 bases. Germline V CDR1 and CDR2: LGHNA, YNFKEQ. V shed 0 bases and J 8 bases; nucleotides not matched to a gene: 16. This CDR3 comprises 18 residues.

This chain connects TRBV6-5 to TRBJ1-3, with D unresolved. Trimming removed 5 bases at V and 0 bases at J, with 5 bases between. This CDR3 spans 13 amino acids. CDR1 MNHEY and CDR2 SVGAGI come from the germline V gene. The CDR3 DNA reads as TGTGCCAGCAGTCTGAGCTCTGGAAACACCATATATTTT. Residues: CASSLSSGNTIYF.

The rearrangement joins TRBV19 to TRBJ2-3; TRBD1 aligns across 11 bases. The CDR3 covers 16 residues. Germline trimming cut 5 bases from V and 4 bases from J; bases unmatched to any gene: 8. From germline, CDR1 is LNHDA and CDR2 SQIVND (reference sequence). The chain's CDR3 is CASSPWTGGASDTQYF. The CDR3 region has the DNA TGTGCCAGTAGTCCATGGACAGGGGGCGCATCAGATACGCAGTATTTT. The full variable domain, completed using reference TRBV19 and TRBJ2-3, is DGGITQSPKYLFRKEGQNVTLSCEQNLNHDAMYWYRQDPGQGLRLIYYSQIVNDFQKGDIAEGYSVSREKKESFPLTVTSAQKNPTAFYLCASSPWTGGASDTQYFGPGTRLTVL.

The chain is built from TRBV23-1 and TRBJ2-5; 8 bases fit TRBD1. The closer fit of TRBJ2-7 to the DNA end suggests the J call may be wrong. TRBV23-1 is an ORF for which the function is uncertain. The CDR3 is 14 amino acids. CDR3 residues: CASSDTDRAYEQYF. CDR3 sequence (DNA): TGCGCCAGCAGTGATACGGACAGGGCCTACGAGCAGTACTTC.